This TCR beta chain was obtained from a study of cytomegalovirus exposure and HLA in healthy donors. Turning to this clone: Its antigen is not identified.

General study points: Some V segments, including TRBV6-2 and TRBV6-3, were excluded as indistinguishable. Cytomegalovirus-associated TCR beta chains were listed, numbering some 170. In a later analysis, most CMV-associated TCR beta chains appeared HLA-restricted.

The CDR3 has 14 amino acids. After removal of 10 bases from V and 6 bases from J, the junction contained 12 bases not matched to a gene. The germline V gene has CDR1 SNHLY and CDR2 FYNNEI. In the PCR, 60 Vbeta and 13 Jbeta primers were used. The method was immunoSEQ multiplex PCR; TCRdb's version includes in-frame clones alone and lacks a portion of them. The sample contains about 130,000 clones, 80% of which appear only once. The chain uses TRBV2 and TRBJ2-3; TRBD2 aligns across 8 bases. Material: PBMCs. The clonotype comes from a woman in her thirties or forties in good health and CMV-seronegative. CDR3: CATTGTSGGDTQYF. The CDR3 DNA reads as TGTGCCACCACCGGGACTAGTGGGGGGGATACGCAGTATTTT.